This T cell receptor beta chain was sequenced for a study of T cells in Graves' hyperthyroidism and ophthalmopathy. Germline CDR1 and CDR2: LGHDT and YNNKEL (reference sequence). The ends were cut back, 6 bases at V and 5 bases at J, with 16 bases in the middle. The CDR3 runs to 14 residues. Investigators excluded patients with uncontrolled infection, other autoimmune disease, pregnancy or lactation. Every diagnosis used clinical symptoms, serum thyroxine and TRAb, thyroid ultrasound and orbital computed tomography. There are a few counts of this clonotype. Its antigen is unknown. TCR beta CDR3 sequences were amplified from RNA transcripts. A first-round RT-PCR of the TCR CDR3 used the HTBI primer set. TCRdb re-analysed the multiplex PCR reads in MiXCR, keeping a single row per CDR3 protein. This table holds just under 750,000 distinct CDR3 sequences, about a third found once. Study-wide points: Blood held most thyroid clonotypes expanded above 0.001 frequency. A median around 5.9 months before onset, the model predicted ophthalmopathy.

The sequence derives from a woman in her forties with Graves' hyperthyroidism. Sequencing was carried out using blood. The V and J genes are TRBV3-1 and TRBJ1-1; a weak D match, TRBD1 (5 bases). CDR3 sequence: CASRPLGVVTEAFF. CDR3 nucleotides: TGTGCCAGCAGACCGTTGGGGGTAGTGACTGAAGCTTTCTTT.